This T cell receptor beta chain was sequenced in a study of Tregs in tolerant kidney transplant recipients. Libraries were prepared by immunoSEQ multiplex PCR; TCRdb keeps only in-frame clonotypes and omits some of them. The repertoire consists of 240,000 or so clones, with roughly 84% occurring once and the leading ten covering around 0.64%. Thawed PBMCs were FACS-sorted into unstimulated CD4+CD25+CD127- regulatory T cells, CD4+CD25- non-regulatory cells, CD4 and CD8 cells. V lost 2 bases and J lost 5, with 12 bases in between. Germline CDR1 is MNHEY and CDR2 is SVGAGI. CDR3 length: 14 residues. The source of this sequence is a human donor in good health. V is TRBV6-5 and J is TRBJ2-5; maybe TRBD2 (5 bases). The sample was CD4+ T cells from blood. The CDR3 loop reads CASSYARPGETQYF. In nucleotides, the CDR3 is TGTGCCAGCAGTTACGCACGCCCGGGGGAGACCCAGTACTTC.